The subject of this entry is one T cell receptor (beta chain). Antigen unknown. This sample was taken from a study of T cells in localized non-small cell lung cancer. Points from the study as a whole: The appearance of a median 57 of the top 100 tumor clones was seen in adjacent lung. Longer overall survival was linked to higher blood T cell density. The highest T cell clonality was in uninvolved adjacent lung, above tumor.

Per germline, CDR1 MNHEY and CDR2 SVGAGI. The CDR3 consists of 13 residues. Trimming took 6 bases from V and 7 from J, leaving 12 bases between them. The table came from immunoSEQ multiplex PCR; TCRdb's copy has only in-frame clones and leaves some out. The sample has about 11,000 clones, roughly 80% seen once. The chain recombines TRBV6-5 with TRBJ2-2; weak D call: TRBD2 (6 bases). The sequencing used peripheral blood mononuclear cells, collected before any cancer treatment. This receptor was taken from a female donor over 55 with stage II lung adenocarcinoma. The CDR3: CASSLSGDGELFF. The CDR3 bases are TGTGCCAGCAGCCTTTCGGGGGACGGGGAGCTGTTTTTT.